This TCR beta chain was sequenced in a study of blood T cell repertoires in COVID-19. Repertoires were generated with immunoSEQ multiplex PCR, while TCRdb's copy carries only in-frame clones and drops some. This table holds under 350,000 clones, 85% to 90% found once. CDR1 and CDR2 from the germline V gene are LNHDA and SQIVND (reference sequence). V dropped 3 bases and J dropped 2 bases, with 6 bases sitting between them. The CDR3 is 13 amino acids. This chain links TRBV19 with TRBJ2-3; no reliable D call. The receptor was derived from a man between 35 and 55 years old with acute or convalescent COVID-19. The sample was peripheral blood. CDR3 protein: CASSMRNTDTQYF. The CDR3 coding sequence is TGTGCCAGTAGTATGCGGAACACAGATACGCAGTATTTT. The full variable domain, its missing parts supplied by reference TRBV19 and TRBJ2-3, is DGGITQSPKYLFRKEGQNVTLSCEQNLNHDAMYWYRQDPGQGLRLIYYSQIVNDFQKGDIAEGYSVSREKKESFPLTVTSAQKNPTAFYLCASSMRNTDTQYFGPGTRLTVL.